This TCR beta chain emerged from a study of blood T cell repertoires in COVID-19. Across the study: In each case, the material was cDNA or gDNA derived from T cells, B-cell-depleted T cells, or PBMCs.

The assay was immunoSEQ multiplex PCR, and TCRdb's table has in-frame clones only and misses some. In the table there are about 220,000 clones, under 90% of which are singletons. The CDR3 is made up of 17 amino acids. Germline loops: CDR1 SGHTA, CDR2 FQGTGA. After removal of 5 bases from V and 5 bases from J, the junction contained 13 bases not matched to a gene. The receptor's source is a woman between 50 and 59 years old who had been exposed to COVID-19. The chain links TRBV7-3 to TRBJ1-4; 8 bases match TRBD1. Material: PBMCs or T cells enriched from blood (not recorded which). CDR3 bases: TGTGCCAGCAGCCCAATCCACTGGGACAGGCGGAATGAAAAACTGTTTTTT. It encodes CASSPIHWDRRNEKLFF.